A selection of T cell receptor beta chains follows, all from one sample in a study of control samples from healthy donors and cancer patients. The repertoire was sequenced with immunoSEQ multiplex PCR; TCRdb's copy has only in-frame clones and lacks some. The sample lists about 120,000 clones, roughly 90% occurring once. Sequenced input: blood. The origin of the receptors is a man aged 50 to 60 in good health. The CDR3 runs from the conserved cysteine through the conserved F or W.

V gene	J gene	CDR3 protein
TRBV18	TRBJ2-5	CASSPYQETQYF
TRBV18	TRBJ1-1	CASSQGGPELAFF
TRBV7-2	TRBJ2-7	CASSLYYTPPRDEQYF
TRBV7-6	TRBJ2-1	CASSLDGGPLYNEQFF
TRBV5-4	TRBJ1-2	CASSLAGQGLYGYTF
TRBV27	TRBJ1-2	CASSLRTGGAYGYTF
TRBV9	TRBJ2-2	CASSVDTGELFF
TRBV19	TRBJ2-1	CASNSIGSYNEQFF
TRBV6-2/TRBV6-3	TRBJ2-4	CASSYSRRLAGALAKNIQYF
TRBV7-2	TRBJ2-5	CASSFSGGAQETQYF
TRBV5-1	TRBJ1-6	CASSPQGLGNSPLHF
TRBV28	TRBJ1-2	CASSAGDRLHGYTF
TRBV21-1	TRBJ2-7	CASSSSPGAYEQYF
TRBV6-4	TRBJ1-2	CASSPELGASYGYTF
TRBV2	TRBJ2-3	CASRGVPVTQYF
TRBV7-2	TRBJ2-5	CASRASRVQETQYF
TRBV5-6	TRBJ1-3	CASSTTGLTSGNTIYF
TRBV7-9	TRBJ1-1	CASSLLDRANTEAFF
TRBV30	TRBJ1-2	CAWSPGQGGYGYTF
TRBV6-5	TRBJ1-3	CASRHGIRSGNTIYF
TRBV18	TRBJ1-1	CASSPRKGNTEAFF
TRBV6-5	TRBJ2-7	CASSSGTGFSYEQYF
TRBV5-1	TRBJ2-1	CASSSGRSEVQFF
TRBV18	TRBJ1-2	CASSPNSIGQGNYGYTF
TRBV9	TRBJ2-7	CASSVQAESSYEQYF
TRBV18	TRBJ1-1	CASSAMTGTGQNTEAFF
TRBV2	TRBJ1-2	CASVSRLTNYGYTF
TRBV4-1	TRBJ1-5	CASSRAHSSNQPQHF
TRBV27	TRBJ1-1	CASSFTPHTEAFF
TRBV3-1/TRBV3-2	TRBJ2-5	CASSPDLGLAGETQYF
TRBV19	TRBJ2-7	CASSGGEGSYEQYF
TRBV14	TRBJ2-2	CASSQFGGSYTGELFF
TRBV18	TRBJ1-1	CASSPRGTVNTEAFF
TRBV27	TRBJ1-4	CASSGESGRNEKLFF
TRBV7-2	TRBJ2-1	CASSQGLVPNEQFF
TRBV11-2	TRBJ2-3	CASSPGTSGGTDTQYF
TRBV15	TRBJ2-3	CATSRDKGEGGTQYF
TRBV18	TRBJ1-2	CASSPRSPGQGTANYGYTF
TRBV19	TRBJ1-4	CASKPGRSNEKLFF
TRBV19	TRBJ1-4	CASSISRNEKLFF
TRBV18	TRBJ2-3	CASSPPPAGGTDTQYF